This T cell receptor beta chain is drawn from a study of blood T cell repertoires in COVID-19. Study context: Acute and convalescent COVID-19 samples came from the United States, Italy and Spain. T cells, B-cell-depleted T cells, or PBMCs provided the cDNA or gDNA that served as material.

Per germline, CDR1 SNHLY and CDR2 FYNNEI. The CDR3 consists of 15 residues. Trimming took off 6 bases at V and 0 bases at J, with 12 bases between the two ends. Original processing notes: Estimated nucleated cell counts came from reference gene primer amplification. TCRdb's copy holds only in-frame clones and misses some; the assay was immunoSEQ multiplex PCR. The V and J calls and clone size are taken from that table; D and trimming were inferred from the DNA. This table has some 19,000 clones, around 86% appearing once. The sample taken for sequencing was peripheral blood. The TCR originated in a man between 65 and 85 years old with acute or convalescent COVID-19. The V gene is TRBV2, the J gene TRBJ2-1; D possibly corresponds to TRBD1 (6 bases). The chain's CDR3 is CASRSGVFSYNEQFF. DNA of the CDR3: TGTGCCAGCAGGTCAGGGGTTTTCTCCTACAATGAGCAGTTCTTC.